The next 28 T cell receptor beta chains were all read from a single sample in a study of T cells in Graves' hyperthyroidism and ophthalmopathy. RNA transcripts yielded amplified TCR beta CDR3 regions. Initially, a first-round RT-PCR of the TCR CDR3 employed the HTBI primer set. MiXCR was run by TCRdb on the multiplex PCR reads, yielding one entry per CDR3 protein. Of 490,000 or so distinct CDR3 sequences in the sample, 15% to 20% were seen once. Sequenced material: blood. The source is a woman in her 30s with Graves' ophthalmopathy.

This clonotype was recorded many times. The rearrangement uses TRBV20-1 and TRBJ2-5; 13 positions agree with TRBD2. Germline V gene data show CDR1 as DFQATT and CDR2 as SNEGSKA (reference sequence). The CDR3 sequence is 14 residues long. The V and J ends lost 6 bases and 5 bases, in that order; junction bases with no gene match: 6. The DNA of the CDR3 is TGCAGTGCCGCGGGACTAGCGGGACAGGAGACCCAGTACTTC. Protein sequence: CSAAGLAGQETQYF.

The table lists this clonotype with many counts. This chain uses TRBV2 with TRBJ2-1; D is uncertain. V was trimmed by 1 base and J by 7 bases, leaving 5 bases between them. In germline, CDR1 is SNHLY, CDR2 FYNNEI. The CDR3 is made up of 12 amino acids. The CDR3 loop is CASSEVENEQFF. The CDR3 bases are TGTGCCAGCAGTGAAGTAGAAAATGAGCAGTTCTTC.

Regarding this clonotype: A much larger clone sits a single nucleotide away, making a read error possible. The chain has TRBV7-9 and TRBJ2-1; TRBD2 is a possible D gene (5 bases). V lost 8 bases and J lost 8, with 19 bases in between. Germline CDR1 reads SEHNR; CDR2 reads FQNEAQ (reference sequence). The CDR3 covers 14 residues. Here the CDR3 reads CASGVRTRVDEQFF. The CDR3 nucleotides are TGTGCCAGCGGCGTGAGGACTCGGGTGGATGAGCAGTTCTTC.

This clonotype was observed at least ten times. The V and J genes are TRBV30 and TRBJ1-1; D not resolved. This CDR3 is built from 11 residues. The ends were cut back, 4 bases at V and 8 bases at J, with 11 bases in the middle. Per the germline V gene, CDR1 is GTSNPN and CDR2 is SVGIG (reference sequence). In nucleotides, the CDR3 is TGTGCCTGGACACGAACAGAGGAAGCTTTCTTT. It codes for CAWTRTEEAFF.

The chain carries TRBV20-1 and TRBJ1-2, with D possibly matching TRBD1 (6 bases). CDR1 is DFQATT, CDR2 SNEGSKA, per germline (reference sequence). Trimming took 5 bases from V and 1 from J, leaving 17 bases between them. The CDR3 contains 15 residues. CDR3 sequence (DNA): TGCAGTGCTCGCCCTTCAGGGGATTATAACTATGGCTACACCTTC. Protein sequence: CSARPSGDYNYGYTF.

The rearrangement joins TRBV14 to TRBJ1-3; D ambiguous. Trimming removed 1 base at V and 0 bases at J, with 13 bases between. This CDR3 region has 17 residues. Germline CDR1 and CDR2: SGHDN and FVKESK. The CDR3 here is CASSQVGGPASGNTIYF. CDR3 sequence (DNA): TGTGCCAGCAGCCAAGTAGGAGGGCCGGCCTCTGGAAACACCATATATTTT. Complete variable domain (other parts from reference TRBV14 and TRBJ1-3): EAGVTQFPSHSVIEKGQTVTLRCDPISGHDNLYWYRRVMGKEIKFLLHFVKESKQDESGMPNNRFLAERTGGTYSTLKVQPAELEDSGVYFCASSQVGGPASGNTIYFGEGSWLTVV.

This clonotype appeared a few times. The chain employs TRBV6-5 and TRBJ2-2; D ambiguous. With 2 bases removed from V and 5 bases from J, the gap between germline ends came to 21 bases. CDR1 is MNHEY and CDR2 is SVGAGI in the germline V gene. The CDR3 contains 18 residues. CDR3 in DNA: TGTGCCAGCAGTTACACACCGCCTGGCTGGCTGGGTACCGGGGAGCTGTTTTTT. Translating gives CASSYTPPGWLGTGELFF.

At least ten counts were recorded for this clonotype. The gene calls are TRBV7-2 and TRBJ2-1; D is perhaps TRBD1 or TRBD2 (5 bases each). Germline V gene data show CDR1 as SGHTA and CDR2 as FQGNSA. The CDR3 is 13 amino acids. Between the trimmed V and J ends, which lost 6 bases and 10 bases, there was a span of 16 bases. Here the CDR3 reads CASSSNWGFEQFF. CDR3 coding DNA: TGTGCCAGCAGTTCAAATTGGGGGTTCGAGCAGTTCTTC.

This sequence joins TRBV5-4 and TRBJ2-3; 7 bases map to TRBD2. V lost 9 bases to trimming and J lost 7 bases; unmatched junction nucleotides: 8. The CDR3 extends over 12 amino acids. Germline CDR1 reads SGHNT; CDR2 reads YYREEE (reference sequence). DNA of the CDR3: TGTGCCACCGTGGGGGGGGAGAATACGCAGTATTTT. Protein: CATVGGENTQYF.

This clonotype occurred many times. The chain combines TRBV28 with TRBJ2-1; 9 bases are a match to TRBD1. CDR3 length equals 15 residues. Per germline, CDR1 MDHEN and CDR2 SYDVKM. The junction had 10 bases not matched to a gene; V was cut back by 5 bases and J by 8 bases. As DNA, the CDR3 is TGTGCCAGCAGTCCTCGGGACAGGGTATGGGATGAGCAGTTCTTC. Residues: CASSPRDRVWDEQFF.

This clonotype was found many times. The rearrangement uses TRBV30 and TRBJ2-1; D gene uncertain. CDR3 length equals 15 residues. V was cut by 0 bases and J by 0 bases, with 9 bases left in between. CDR1 and CDR2 (germline): GTSNPN, SVGIG (reference sequence). CDR3 DNA: TGTGCCTGGAGTGTAGGGCAGAGCTCCTACAATGAGCAGTTCTTC. Its translation is CAWSVGQSSYNEQFF.

This clonotype was seen at least ten times. The chain uses TRBV20-1 and TRBJ2-1; 7 bases are shared with TRBD2. Germline assignment: CDR1 DFQATT and CDR2 SNEGSKA (reference sequence). V lost 3 bases and J lost 3; bases outside the gene matches: 5. This CDR3 region has 14 residues. The CDR3 loop is CSASGGGLYNEQFF. CDR3 sequence (DNA): TGCAGTGCTAGTGGGGGAGGGCTCTACAATGAGCAGTTCTTC.

There are many counts of this clonotype. V usage is TRBV20-1 and J usage is TRBJ2-7; maybe TRBD2 (6 bases). This CDR3 is 13 amino acids long. The ends were cut back, 5 bases at V and 3 bases at J, with 14 bases in the middle. CDR1 DFQATT and CDR2 SNEGSKA come from the germline V gene (reference sequence). The CDR3 coding sequence is TGCAGTGCTCCACATAGCGGAGGCTACGAGCAGTACTTC. This gives the protein CSAPHSGGYEQYF.

This clonotype was found a few times. The V call is TRBV6-2 or TRBV6-3, the J call TRBJ1-6, with D hard to call. V was trimmed by 5 bases and J by 8 bases, leaving 13 bases between them. Germline CDR1 and CDR2: MNHEY and SVGEGT. The CDR3 consists of 14 residues. CDR3 nucleotide sequence: TGTGCCAGCAGTCGACTCCCATGGGATTCACCCCTCCACTTT. This gives the protein CASSRLPWDSPLHF.

Only a few counts were recorded for this clonotype. V is TRBV20-1 and J is TRBJ2-1; D is undetermined. The germline V and J ends were trimmed by 5 bases and 2 bases, with 13 bases remaining between them. CDR3 length: 14 amino acids. Germline V gene data show CDR1 as DFQATT and CDR2 as SNEGSKA (reference sequence). The CDR3 loop is CSARPGRPYNEQFF. For the CDR3, the DNA is TGCAGTGCTCGCCCCGGACGACCCTACAATGAGCAGTTCTTC.

The rearrangement joins TRBV19 to TRBJ2-1; 12 bases are shared with TRBD2. V shed 7 bases, J shed 13 bases, and the junction held 14 bases outside the gene matches. CDR1 is LNHDA, CDR2 SQIVND, per germline (reference sequence). The CDR3 is made up of 15 amino acids. CDR3 residues: CASTFGGLAGGSQFF. CDR3 sequence (DNA): TGTGCCAGTACCTTTGGGGGCCTAGCGGGAGGGTCCCAGTTCTTC.

Points on this clonotype: At one boundary the junction diverges from the germline segment, which might be a read error. This chain links TRBV7-2 with TRBJ1-3; tentatively, D is TRBD1 (6 bases). CDR3 length: 14 amino acids. Germline V gene lookup returns CDR1 SGHTA and CDR2 FQGNSA. The CDR3 here is CAGSPGRGADTIYF. CDR3 coding DNA: TGTGCCGGCAGCCCCGGGAGGGGGGCTGACACCATATATTTT.

The rearrangement joins TRBV6-9 to TRBJ2-3; D perhaps matches TRBD2 (5 bases). The CDR3 length is 15 residues. V dropped 4 bases and J dropped 2 bases, with 13 bases sitting between them. Looked up from germline, CDR1 is MNHGY and CDR2 is SVAAGI. For the CDR3, the DNA is TGTGCCAGCAGTTTTGTTCGAGGGTACACAGATACGCAGTATTTT. This translates into CASSFVRGYTDTQYF.

CDR3 sequence reads: CASGLFLTGGNEQFF. The CDR3, as DNA: TGTGCTAGTGGTTTGTTTCTGACAGGGGGCAATGAGCAGTTCTTC. V and J are TRBV12-5 and TRBJ2-1, with 9 bases fitting TRBD1. Germline assignment: CDR1 LGHNT and CDR2 FRNRAP. The CDR3 is 15 residues long. V was clipped by 2 bases and J by 6 bases; unmatched bases: 5.

The table lists this clonotype with many counts. The chain recombines TRBV12-3 or TRBV12-4 with TRBJ2-5; possible D gene TRBD1, 5 bases. Trimming removed 6 bases at V and 5 bases at J, with 16 bases between. There are 14 residues in the CDR3. CDR3 in DNA: TGTGCCAGCAGCCCCGACAGCCCGTGGGAGACCCAGTACTTC. Amino acid sequence: CASSPDSPWETQYF.

This clonotype appeared many times. This CDR3 is CASSLALMVETQYF. As DNA, the CDR3 is TGTGCCAGCAGTTTGGCCCTTATGGTAGAGACCCAGTACTTC. This sequence joins TRBV12-3 or TRBV12-4 and TRBJ2-5; D gene ambiguous. Trimming took off 3 bases at V and 4 bases at J, with 12 bases between the two ends. This CDR3 spans 14 amino acids.

CDR3 bases: TGTGCCAGCAGCCCAGGGACTAGCGCCTCCTACGAGCAGTACTTC. Translation: CASSPGTSASYEQYF. The rearrangement joins TRBV7-6 to TRBJ2-7, with 10 bases matching TRBD2. The CDR3 consists of 15 residues. Germline CDR1 and CDR2: SGHVS and FNYEAQ. V lost 5 bases and J lost 0; bases outside the gene matches: 4.

This clonotype has a count of ten or more. The CDR3 sequence: CASSLDPGANSPLHF. CDR3 nucleotides: TGTGCCAGCAGCTTAGATCCCGGGGCCAATTCACCCCTCCACTTT. V usage is TRBV11-2 and J usage is TRBJ1-6, with D perhaps matching TRBD1 (5 bases). The CDR3 runs to 15 residues. With 0 bases removed from V and 7 bases from J, the gap between germline ends came to 10 bases. Germline CDR1 and CDR2: SGHAT and FQNNGV.

This clonotype was observed a single time. This chain links TRBV9 with TRBJ2-2; 7 bases map to TRBD1. The CDR3 is 17 residues long. Unmatched junction bases numbered 5, after V lost 0 bases and J lost 0 bases. Germline CDR1 SGDLS, CDR2 YYNGEE. CDR3 coding DNA: TGTGCCAGCAGCGTAGCCCTCCAGGGGGCGAACACCGGGGAGCTGTTTTTT. It encodes CASSVALQGANTGELFF. Complete variable domain (other parts from reference TRBV9 and TRBJ2-2): DSGVTQTPKHLITATGQRVTLRCSPRSGDLSVYWYQQSLDQGLQFLIQYYNGEERAKGNILERFSAQQFPDLHSELNLSSLELGDSALYFCASSVALQGANTGELFFGEGSRLTVL.

This clonotype was found a few times. The chain combines TRBV6-1 with TRBJ1-5; 9 positions agree with TRBD1. The CDR3 length is 17 residues. Germline CDR1 MNHNS, CDR2 SASEGT. With 5 bases clipped from V and 7 bases from J, the junction kept 15 bases outside the gene matches. The CDR3, as DNA: TGTGCCAGCAGTCGTAGTGACAGGGGGATGACCTGGCAGCCCCAGCATTTT. This translates into CASSRSDRGMTWQPQHF.

This clonotype was observed a handful of times. The chain couples TRBV2 to TRBJ2-3, with a tentative D call TRBD2 (6 bases). Between the trimmed V and J ends, which lost 4 bases and 1 base, there was a span of 15 bases. CDR1 is SNHLY and CDR2 is FYNNEI in the germline V gene. This CDR3 has 16 residues. CDR3 sequence (DNA): TGTGCCAGCAGTGGGTTCGGGGGTCCGGGCACAGATACGCAGTATTTT. It translates to CASSGFGGPGTDTQYF. The full variable domain, rest sourced from reference TRBV2 and TRBJ2-3, is EPEVTQTPSHQVTQMGQEVILRCVPISNHLYFYWYRQILGQKVEFLVSFYNNEISEKSEIFDDQFSVERPDGSNFTLKIRSTKLEDSAMYFCASSGFGGPGTDTQYFGPGTRLTVL.

This clonotype was observed many times. The chain carries TRBV28 and TRBJ1-2, with D unclear. The germline V and J ends were trimmed by 6 bases and 11 bases, with 19 bases remaining between them. This CDR3 spans 13 amino acids. Per the germline V gene, CDR1 is MDHEN and CDR2 is SYDVKM. CDR3 protein: CASSLRNGEGYTF. The CDR3 DNA sequence: TGTGCCAGCAGCCTTAGGAACGGCGAGGGTTACACCTTC.

Concerning this clonotype: With a much larger clone just one base away, this may be a read error. J is TRBJ1-3 and V is TRBV18; D gene uncertain. Germline V gene data show CDR1 as KGHSH and CDR2 as LQKENI. This CDR3 contains 14 residues. The CDR3: CVSSPTEMRNTIYF. Written as DNA, the CDR3 is TGTGTCAGCTCACCCACCGAAATGCGCAACACCATATATTTT.